The source of this T cell receptor beta chain is a study of T-cell reconstitution after alpha-beta-depleted transplantation in children. Study observations and caveats: Newly generated T cells supplied most T-cell counts and diversity one year post-transplant. For some patients, TCRbeta diversity was high at day 60 because of recipient T cells and thymic progenitors that survived.

This clonotype showed up many times. Its cognate antigen is unknown. Preparation of the TCRbeta library used unique molecular identifiers. TCRdb processed the PCR reads anew with MiXCR; each CDR3 protein has one entry. The profile shows hundreds of thousands of distinct CDR3 sequences, roughly 8% of them singletons. This CDR3 spans 15 amino acids. Germline CDR1 is MDHEN and CDR2 is SYDVKM. Between the trimmed V and J ends, which lost 6 bases and 1 base, there was a span of 14 bases. This clonotype was obtained from a male patient younger than 18 who had a stem cell transplant for acute lymphoblastic leukemia, so the T cells may come from the graft donor. The rearrangement joins TRBV28 to TRBJ2-3; D remains unclear. Specimen: PBMCs, mostly from graft donor cells, collected 180 days after TCRalphabeta/CD19-depleted stem cell transplant. Here the CDR3 reads CASSPQGMGTDTQYF. In nucleotides, the CDR3 is TGTGCCAGCAGCCCCCAAGGGATGGGCACAGATACGCAGTATTTT.